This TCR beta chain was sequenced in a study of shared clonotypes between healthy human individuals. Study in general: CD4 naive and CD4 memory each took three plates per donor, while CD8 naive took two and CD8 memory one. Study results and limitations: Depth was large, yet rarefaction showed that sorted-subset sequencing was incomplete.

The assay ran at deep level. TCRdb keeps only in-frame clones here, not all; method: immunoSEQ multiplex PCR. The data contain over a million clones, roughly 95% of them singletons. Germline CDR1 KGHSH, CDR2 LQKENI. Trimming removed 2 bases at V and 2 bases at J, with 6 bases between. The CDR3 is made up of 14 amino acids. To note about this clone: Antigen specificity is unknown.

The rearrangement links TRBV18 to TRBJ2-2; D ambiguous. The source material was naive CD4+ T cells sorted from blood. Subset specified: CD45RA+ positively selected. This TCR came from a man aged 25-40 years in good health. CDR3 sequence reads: CASSPEANTGELFF. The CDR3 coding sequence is TGTGCCAGCTCACCAGAAGCCAACACCGGGGAGCTGTTTTTT.